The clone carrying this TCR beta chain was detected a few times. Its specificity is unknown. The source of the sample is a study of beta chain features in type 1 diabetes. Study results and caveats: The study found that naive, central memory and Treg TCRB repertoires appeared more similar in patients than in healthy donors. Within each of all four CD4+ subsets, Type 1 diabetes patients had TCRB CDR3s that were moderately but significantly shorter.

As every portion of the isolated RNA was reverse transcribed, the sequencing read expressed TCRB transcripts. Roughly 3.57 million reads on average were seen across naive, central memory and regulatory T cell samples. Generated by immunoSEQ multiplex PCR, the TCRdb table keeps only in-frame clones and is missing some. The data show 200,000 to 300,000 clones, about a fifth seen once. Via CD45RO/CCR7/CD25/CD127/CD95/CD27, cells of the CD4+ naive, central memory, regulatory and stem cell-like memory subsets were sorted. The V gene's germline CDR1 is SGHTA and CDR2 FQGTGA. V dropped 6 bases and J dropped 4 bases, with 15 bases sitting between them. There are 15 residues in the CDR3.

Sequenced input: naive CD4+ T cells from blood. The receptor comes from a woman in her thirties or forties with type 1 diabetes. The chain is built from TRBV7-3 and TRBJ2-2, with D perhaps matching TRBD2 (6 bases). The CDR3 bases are TGTGCCAGCAGTCCGGGACTGATACTCACCGGGGAGCTGTTTTTT. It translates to CASSPGLILTGELFF.